This T cell receptor (beta chain) was documented in a study of T cells after somatic rescue of genetic block. Using immunoSEQ multiplex PCR, the repertoire was profiled, and TCRdb retains in-frame clones only, with some absent. The sample lists around 50,000 clones; about 96% were seen once. Trimming took 2 bases from V and 10 from J, leaving 6 bases between them. The germline CDR1 and CDR2 sequences are MDHEN and SYDVKM. The CDR3 sequence is 11 residues long. This receptor was identified in a child under two years old. The sample was peripheral blood mononuclear cells (PBMCs). The V gene is TRBV28, the J gene TRBJ1-3; D is unclear. In DNA, the CDR3 is TGTGCCAGCAGTTTACAGCAGACCATATATTTT. It translates to CASSLQQTIYF.